The clone carrying this T cell receptor (beta chain) was detected only once. Germline lookup yields CDR1 MNHEY and CDR2 SVGEGT. The ends were cut back, 0 bases at V and 7 bases at J, with 9 bases in the middle. There are 13 residues in the CDR3. The sample originates from a study of blood T cell repertoires in COVID-19. Study-wide context: Sample material is recorded as cDNA or gDNA derived from T cells, B-cell-depleted T cells, or PBMCs.

Original methodology: Amplifying reference gene primers gave estimates of nucleated cell counts. Data came from immunoSEQ multiplex PCR; TCRdb stores just in-frame clones and leaves some out. From that table come the V and J calls and clone size; the DNA was used to work out D and trimming. Among several thousand clones listed, 91% were seen once. The sequence was collected from a human donor in a cohort sampled during active COVID-19. The sequencing sample was made of peripheral blood. The rearrangement joins TRBV6-2 or TRBV6-3 to TRBJ1-1, with D unclear. The CDR3: CASSYSNPGEAFF. The CDR3, as DNA: TGTGCCAGCAGTTACTCGAATCCGGGTGAAGCTTTCTTT.